This T cell receptor (beta chain) was identified in a study of blood T cell repertoires in COVID-19. Study as a whole: Samples taken during acute and convalescent COVID-19 were collected in the United States, Italy and Spain. PBMCs, B-cell-depleted T cells, or T cells provided the cDNA or gDNA that made up the material.

In the original processing: From reference gene primer amplification, estimates of nucleated cell counts were derived. Libraries were prepared by immunoSEQ multiplex PCR; TCRdb keeps only in-frame clonotypes and omits some of them. V and J calls and clone size come straight from that table; D and trimming were deduced from the DNA. The sample contains roughly 81,000 clones, roughly 89% of which appear only once. V was pared by 1 base and J by 2 bases, with 7 bases of the junction left unmatched. Germline loops: CDR1 SEHNR, CDR2 FQNEAQ (reference sequence). The CDR3 is made up of 18 amino acids. This chain uses TRBV7-9 with TRBJ2-3; TRBD2 agrees at 12 bases. This receptor was obtained from a man in his thirties or forties with acute or convalescent COVID-19. The sample taken for sequencing was peripheral blood. CDR3: CASSLGGLAGTNTDTQYF. The CDR3 region has the DNA TGTGCCAGCAGCTTAGGTGGACTAGCGGGAACGAACACAGATACGCAGTATTTT.